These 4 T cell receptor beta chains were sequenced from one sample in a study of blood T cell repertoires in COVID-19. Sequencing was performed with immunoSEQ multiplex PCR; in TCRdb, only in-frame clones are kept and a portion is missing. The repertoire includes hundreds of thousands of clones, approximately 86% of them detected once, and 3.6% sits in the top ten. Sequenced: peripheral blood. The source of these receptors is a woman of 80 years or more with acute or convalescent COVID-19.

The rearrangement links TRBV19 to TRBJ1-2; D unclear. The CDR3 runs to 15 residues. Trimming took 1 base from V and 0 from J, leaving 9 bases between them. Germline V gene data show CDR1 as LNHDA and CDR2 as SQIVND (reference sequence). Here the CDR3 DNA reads TGTGCCAGTAGTATAGTATTCGGAGCTAACTATGGCTACACCTTC. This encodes CASSIVFGANYGYTF.

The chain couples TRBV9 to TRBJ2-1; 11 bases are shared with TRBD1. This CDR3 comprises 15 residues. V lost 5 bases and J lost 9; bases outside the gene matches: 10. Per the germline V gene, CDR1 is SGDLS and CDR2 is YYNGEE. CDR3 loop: CASSFQGTGGAEQFF. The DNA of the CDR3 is TGTGCCAGCAGTTTCCAGGGGACAGGGGGGGCTGAGCAGTTCTTC.

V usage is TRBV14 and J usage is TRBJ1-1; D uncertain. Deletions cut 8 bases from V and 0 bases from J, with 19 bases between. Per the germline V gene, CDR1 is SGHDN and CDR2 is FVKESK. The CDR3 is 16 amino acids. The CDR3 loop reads CASGPGVSIMNTEAFF. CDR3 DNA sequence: TGTGCCAGCGGGCCCGGGGTCAGTATCATGAACACTGAAGCTTTCTTT.

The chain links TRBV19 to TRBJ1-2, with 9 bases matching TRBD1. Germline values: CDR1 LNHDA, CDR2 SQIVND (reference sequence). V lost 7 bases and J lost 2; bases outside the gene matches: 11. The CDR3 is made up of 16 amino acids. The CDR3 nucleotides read TGTGCCAGTACCAAACGGCCGGACAGGGGAAACTATGGCTACACCTTC. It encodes CASTKRPDRGNYGYTF.